The rows below give T cell receptor beta chains drawn from one sample of a study of T cell responses to AZD1222 COVID-19 vaccine. The method was immunoSEQ multiplex PCR; TCRdb's version includes in-frame clones alone and lacks a portion of them. Found here are approximately 88,000 clones, 75% to 95% of them singletons; the top ten hold approximately 5%. Source: peripheral blood, taken 28 days after the second AZD1222 dose. The receptor set was obtained from an adult who received the AZD1222 COVID-19 vaccine. CDR3s include the opening cysteine and the closing phenylalanine or tryptophan. Each record gives: CDR3 protein, CDR3 DNA, J gene, clone size, V gene, D gene. The D gene is left open where the match is weak. Clone size is shown for a subset of rows, as once, few, many or a class of expanded clone.

CDR3 protein: CASSSIGTGDGYTF; CDR3 DNA: TGTGCCAGCTCATCCATAGGGACAGGGGATGGCTACACCTTC; J gene: TRBJ1-2; clone size: NA; V gene: TRBV18; D gene: TRBD1
CDR3 protein: CASSPQGGNQPQHF; CDR3 DNA: TGTGCCAGCAGCCCCCAAGGAGGCAATCAGCCCCAGCATTTT; J gene: TRBJ1-5; clone size: NA; V gene: TRBV7-8; D gene: NA
CDR3 protein: CASSVVEDRNSPLHF; CDR3 DNA: TGTGCCAGCAGCGTAGTGGAGGACAGAAATTCACCCCTCCACTTT; J gene: TRBJ1-6; clone size: NA; V gene: TRBV9; D gene: NA
CDR3 protein: CASSRDRGVLEQYF; CDR3 DNA: TGTGCCAGTAGTAGAGACAGGGGAGTTTTGGAGCAGTACTTC; J gene: TRBJ2-7; clone size: NA; V gene: TRBV19; D gene: TRBD1
CDR3 protein: CAWSARNTEAFF; CDR3 DNA: TGTGCCTGGAGTGCCAGAAACACTGAAGCTTTCTTT; J gene: TRBJ1-1; clone size: once; V gene: TRBV30; D gene: NA
CDR3 protein: CASSLVADTYEQYF; CDR3 DNA: TGTGCCAGCAGCTTAGTCGCCGATACCTACGAGCAGTACTTC; J gene: TRBJ2-7; clone size: NA; V gene: TRBV7-9; D gene: NA
CDR3 protein: CASSLLGYGNTIYF; CDR3 DNA: TGCGCCAGCAGCTTGTTGGGGTACGGAAACACCATATATTTT; J gene: TRBJ1-3; clone size: NA; V gene: TRBV5-1; D gene: NA
CDR3 protein: CASSPESNQPQHF; CDR3 DNA: TGTGCCAGCTCACCAGAGAGCAATCAGCCCCAGCATTTT; J gene: TRBJ1-5; clone size: NA; V gene: TRBV18; D gene: NA
CDR3 protein: CASSLLQGTSGNTIYF; CDR3 DNA: TGTGCCAGCAGTTTACTACAGGGTACCTCTGGAAACACCATATATTTT; J gene: TRBJ1-3; clone size: once; V gene: TRBV28; D gene: NA
CDR3 protein: CAISDTGNTEAFF; CDR3 DNA: TGTGCCATCAGTGACACGGGGAACACTGAAGCTTTCTTT; J gene: TRBJ1-1; clone size: NA; V gene: TRBV10-3; D gene: NA
CDR3 protein: CASSVSARNTEAFF; CDR3 DNA: TGTGCCAGCAGCGTATCGGCGAGGAACACTGAAGCTTTCTTT; J gene: TRBJ1-1; clone size: NA; V gene: TRBV9; D gene: NA
CDR3 protein: CASSEPGRKRHF; CDR3 DNA: TGTGCCAGCAGTGAACCCGGCCGGAAGCGGCATTTT; J gene: TRBJ1-5; clone size: NA; V gene: TRBV6-1; D gene: NA
CDR3 protein: CASSPRDTNTRREQFF; CDR3 DNA: TGCGCCAGCAGCCCCCGGGACACCAATACGAGGCGGGAGCAGTTCTTC; J gene: TRBJ2-1; clone size: NA; V gene: TRBV5-1; D gene: NA
CDR3 protein: CASSRSPTSGGARNEQFF; CDR3 DNA: TGTGCCAGCAGCCGTTCCCCCACTAGCGGGGGGGCCAGGAATGAGCAGTTCTTC; J gene: TRBJ2-1; clone size: NA; V gene: TRBV7-2; D gene: TRBD2
CDR3 protein: CATGLGNTIYF; CDR3 DNA: TGTGCCACCGGGCTTGGAAACACCATATATTTT; J gene: TRBJ1-3; clone size: NA; V gene: TRBV12-3/TRBV12-4; D gene: NA
CDR3 protein: CASKAGQGGQETQYF; CDR3 DNA: TGTGCCAGCAAGGCGGGACAGGGGGGCCAAGAGACCCAGTACTTC; J gene: TRBJ2-5; clone size: NA; V gene: TRBV9; D gene: TRBD1
CDR3 protein: CASSEITVSGNTIYF; CDR3 DNA: TGTGCCAGCAGTGAGATTACAGTGAGTGGAAACACCATATATTTT; J gene: TRBJ1-3; clone size: NA; V gene: TRBV6-1; D gene: NA
CDR3 protein: CASSLLRAGTEAFF; CDR3 DNA: TGTGCCAGTAGTCTCCTCCGGGCAGGCACTGAAGCTTTCTTT; J gene: TRBJ1-1; clone size: NA; V gene: TRBV19; D gene: NA
CDR3 protein: CASSQTGVGGYTF; CDR3 DNA: TGTGCCAGCAGTCAGACAGGGGTAGGGGGCTACACCTTC; J gene: TRBJ1-2; clone size: NA; V gene: TRBV12-3/TRBV12-4; D gene: TRBD1
CDR3 protein: CATSWMSGVNEKLFF; CDR3 DNA: TGTGCCACCTCCTGGATGTCCGGGGTTAATGAAAAACTGTTTTTT; J gene: TRBJ1-4; clone size: NA; V gene: TRBV6-5; D gene: NA
CDR3 protein: CASSRRGGTPYNEQFF; CDR3 DNA: TGTGCCAGCAGCCGAAGAGGCGGGACCCCTTACAATGAGCAGTTCTTC; J gene: TRBJ2-1; clone size: NA; V gene: TRBV14; D gene: NA
CDR3 protein: CASSGPGLGGETQYF; CDR3 DNA: TGTGCCAGCAGCGGGCCGGGACTAGGGGGCGAGACCCAGTACTTC; J gene: TRBJ2-5; clone size: once; V gene: TRBV7-2; D gene: NA
CDR3 protein: CASSYSGNTGELFF; CDR3 DNA: TGTGCCAGCAGTTACTCAGGGAACACCGGGGAGCTGTTTTTT; J gene: TRBJ2-2; clone size: NA; V gene: TRBV6-5; D gene: NA
CDR3 protein: CASSLAGTGTDTQYF; CDR3 DNA: TGCGCCAGCAGCTTGGCCGGGACAGGGACAGATACGCAGTATTTT; J gene: TRBJ2-3; clone size: NA; V gene: TRBV5-1; D gene: TRBD1
CDR3 protein: CASSNLNSNTEAFF; CDR3 DNA: TGTGCCAGCAGCAACCTTAATAGTAACACTGAAGCTTTCTTT; J gene: TRBJ1-1; clone size: NA; V gene: TRBV5-4; D gene: NA
CDR3 protein: CASSSQGTEAFF; CDR3 DNA: TGTGCCAGCAGTTCACAGGGGACTGAAGCTTTCTTT; J gene: TRBJ1-1; clone size: NA; V gene: TRBV7-2; D gene: TRBD1
CDR3 protein: CASRLSGGRTDTQYF; CDR3 DNA: TGTGCCAGCAGGCTTAGCGGAGGCCGCACAGATACGCAGTATTTT; J gene: TRBJ2-3; clone size: NA; V gene: TRBV6-5; D gene: NA
CDR3 protein: CASSEGGQFYGYTF; CDR3 DNA: TGTGCCAGCAGTGAAGGGGGTCAGTTTTATGGCTACACCTTC; J gene: TRBJ1-2; clone size: NA; V gene: TRBV2; D gene: NA
CDR3 protein: CASSLEGMNSNQPQHF; CDR3 DNA: TGCGCCAGCAGCTTGGAGGGGATGAATAGCAATCAGCCCCAGCATTTT; J gene: TRBJ1-5; clone size: NA; V gene: TRBV5-1; D gene: NA
CDR3 protein: CASSSLRQGDGETQYF; CDR3 DNA: TGCGCCAGCAGCTCCCTAAGACAGGGGGATGGGGAGACCCAGTACTTC; J gene: TRBJ2-5; clone size: NA; V gene: TRBV5-1; D gene: TRBD1
CDR3 protein: CASSLRAGQDRSYEQYF; CDR3 DNA: TGTGCCAGCAGCTTAAGGGCCGGACAGGACAGATCCTACGAGCAGTACTTC; J gene: TRBJ2-7; clone size: NA; V gene: TRBV7-6; D gene: TRBD1
CDR3 protein: CASRVEGTGELFF; CDR3 DNA: TGTGCCAGCAGGGTGGAGGGTACCGGGGAGCTGTTTTTT; J gene: TRBJ2-2; clone size: NA; V gene: TRBV5-4; D gene: NA
CDR3 protein: CASSQDRGAGGNQPQHF; CDR3 DNA: TGTGCCAGCAGCCAAGATCGTGGGGCCGGGGGCAATCAGCCCCAGCATTTT; J gene: TRBJ1-5; clone size: once; V gene: TRBV3-1/TRBV3-2; D gene: NA
CDR3 protein: CASSQDLAVYNEQFF; CDR3 DNA: TGCGCCAGCAGCCAAGATCTGGCGGTGTACAATGAGCAGTTCTTC; J gene: TRBJ2-1; clone size: NA; V gene: TRBV4-3; D gene: NA
CDR3 protein: CASSLDDRGHGGNTIYF; CDR3 DNA: TGTGCCAGCAGCTTAGATGACAGGGGGCATGGAGGAAACACCATATATTTT; J gene: TRBJ1-3; clone size: NA; V gene: TRBV5-8; D gene: TRBD1
CDR3 protein: CASSLGQGAEAFF; CDR3 DNA: TGTGCCAGCAGTTTGGGACAGGGGGCCGAAGCTTTCTTT; J gene: TRBJ1-1; clone size: NA; V gene: TRBV7-8; D gene: TRBD1
CDR3 protein: CAWRHPGQGILLHF; CDR3 DNA: TGTGCCTGGCGCCATCCGGGACAGGGTATCCTCCTCCACTTT; J gene: TRBJ1-6; clone size: NA; V gene: TRBV30; D gene: TRBD1
CDR3 protein: CSASPPTGSNTEAFF; CDR3 DNA: TGCAGTGCTAGTCCCCCAACAGGTTCGAATACTGAAGCTTTCTTT; J gene: TRBJ1-1; clone size: once; V gene: TRBV20-1; D gene: NA
CDR3 protein: CAISESVNSGNTIYF; CDR3 DNA: TGTGCCATCAGTGAGTCGGTCAACTCTGGAAACACCATATATTTT; J gene: TRBJ1-3; clone size: once; V gene: TRBV10-3; D gene: NA
CDR3 protein: CASSFTGQGTEAFF; CDR3 DNA: TGTGCCAGCAGTTTCACGGGACAGGGGACTGAAGCTTTCTTT; J gene: TRBJ1-1; clone size: NA; V gene: TRBV28; D gene: TRBD1
CDR3 protein: CASSSWTGDETQYF; CDR3 DNA: TGTGCCAGCAGCTCCTGGACAGGGGATGAGACCCAGTACTTC; J gene: TRBJ2-5; clone size: NA; V gene: TRBV5-4; D gene: TRBD1
CDR3 protein: CASSSEGYNSPLHF; CDR3 DNA: TGCGCCAGCAGCTCAGAGGGCTATAATTCACCCCTCCACTTT; J gene: TRBJ1-6; clone size: NA; V gene: TRBV5-1; D gene: NA
CDR3 protein: CASSKQGLAADTQYF; CDR3 DNA: TGTGCCAGCAGCAAACAAGGACTAGCGGCAGATACGCAGTATTTT; J gene: TRBJ2-3; clone size: NA; V gene: TRBV11-3; D gene: TRBD2
CDR3 protein: CATSRDTAGGGGYTF; CDR3 DNA: TGTGCCACCAGCAGAGATACGGCAGGGGGCGGGGGCTACACCTTC; J gene: TRBJ1-2; clone size: few; V gene: TRBV15; D gene: TRBD1
CDR3 protein: CASSISSGQVPPQHF; CDR3 DNA: TGTGCCAGTAGTATATCGTCCGGACAGGTTCCGCCCCAGCATTTT; J gene: TRBJ1-5; clone size: NA; V gene: TRBV19; D gene: TRBD1
CDR3 protein: CASSPRTDSNYGYTF; CDR3 DNA: TGTGCCAGCAGCCCGAGGACAGACAGTAACTATGGCTACACCTTC; J gene: TRBJ1-2; clone size: NA; V gene: TRBV7-2; D gene: NA